This note documents a single T cell receptor (beta chain) sequence. This sample is part of a study of blood T cell repertoires in COVID-19. Background on the study: Material from acute and convalescent COVID-19 was sourced from the United States, Italy and Spain.

Sequencing used immunoSEQ multiplex PCR; TCRdb keeps in-frame clones, though not all of them. Here the sample spans about 400,000 clones, around 92% being singletons. Sequencing was performed on peripheral blood. The TCR originated in a man aged 40-55 years with acute or convalescent COVID-19.

CDR3 in DNA: TGTGCCAGCAGTTCCCCAGGGGGCGAATTCACCGGGGAGCTGTTTTTT. Amino acid sequence: CASSSPGGEFTGELFF. This sequence joins TRBV6-6 and TRBJ2-2, with TRBD1 matching 8 bases. Germline loops: CDR1 MNHNY, CDR2 SVGAGI (reference sequence). Losses at the gene ends were 4 bases for V and 4 bases for J; bases not matched to a gene: 8. The CDR3 length is 16 residues.